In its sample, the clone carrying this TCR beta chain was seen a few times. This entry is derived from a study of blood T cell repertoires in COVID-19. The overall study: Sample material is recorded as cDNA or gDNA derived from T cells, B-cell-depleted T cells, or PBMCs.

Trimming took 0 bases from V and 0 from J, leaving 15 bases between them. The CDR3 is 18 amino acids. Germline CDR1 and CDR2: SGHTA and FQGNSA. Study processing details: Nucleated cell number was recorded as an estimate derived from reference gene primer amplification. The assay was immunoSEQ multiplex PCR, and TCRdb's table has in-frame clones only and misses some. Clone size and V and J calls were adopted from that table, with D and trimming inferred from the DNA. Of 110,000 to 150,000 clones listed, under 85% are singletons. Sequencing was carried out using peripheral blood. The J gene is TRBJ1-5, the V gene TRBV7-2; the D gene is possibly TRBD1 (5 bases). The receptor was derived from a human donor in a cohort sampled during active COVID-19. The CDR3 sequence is CASSLAGPGQASNQPQHF. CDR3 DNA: TGTGCCAGCAGCTTAGCGGGCCCAGGGCAGGCTAGCAATCAGCCCCAGCATTTT. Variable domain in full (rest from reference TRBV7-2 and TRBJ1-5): GAGVSQSPSNKVTEKGKDVELRCDPISGHTALYWYRQSLGQGLEFLIYFQGNSAPDKSGLPSDRFSAERTGGSVSTLTIQRTQQEDSAVYLCASSLAGPGQASNQPQHFGDGTRLSIL.